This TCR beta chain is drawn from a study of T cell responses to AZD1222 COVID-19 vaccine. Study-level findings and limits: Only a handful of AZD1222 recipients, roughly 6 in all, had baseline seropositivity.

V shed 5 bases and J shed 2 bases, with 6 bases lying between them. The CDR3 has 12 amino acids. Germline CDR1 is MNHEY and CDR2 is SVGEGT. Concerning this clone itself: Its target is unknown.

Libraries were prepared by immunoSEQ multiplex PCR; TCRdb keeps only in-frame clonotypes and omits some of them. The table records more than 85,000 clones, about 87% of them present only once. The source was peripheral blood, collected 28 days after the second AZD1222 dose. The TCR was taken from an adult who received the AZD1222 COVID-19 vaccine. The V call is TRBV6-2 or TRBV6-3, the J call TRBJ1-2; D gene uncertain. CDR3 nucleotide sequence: TGTGCCAGCAGTGGACTGAACTATGGCTACACCTTC. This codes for CASSGLNYGYTF.